The rows below give T cell receptor beta chains drawn from one sample of a study of blood T cell repertoires in COVID-19. Sequencing used immunoSEQ multiplex PCR; TCRdb keeps in-frame clones, though not all of them. The table lists about 230,000 clones, 88% of them singletons. The sequenced sample was PBMCs or T cells enriched from blood (not recorded which). The origin of the receptors is a middle-aged woman with acute COVID-19. The CDR3 runs from the conserved cysteine through the conserved F or W. Fields, in order: clone size, J gene, D gene, V gene, CDR3 DNA, CDR3 protein. A D gene is named only where the DNA matches it firmly. Size is omitted from some rows. Given values are once, few, many or a class for expanded clones.

>NA|TRBJ1-3|NA|TRBV5-4
TGTGCCAGCAGCTTGGACCCGGGTGAGAGAAACACCATATATTTT
CASSLDPGERNTIYF
>NA|TRBJ2-1|TRBD1|TRBV7-2
TGTGCCAGCAGCCCGACCGGGACAGGGGTATACAATGGGCAGTTCTTC
CASSPTGTGVYNGQFF
>NA|TRBJ1-2|NA|TRBV3-1/TRBV3-2
TGTGCCAGCAGCCAATTCGCAGGGTCGGGCTACACCTTC
CASSQFAGSGYTF
>few|TRBJ1-1|NA|TRBV27
TGTGCCAGCACCCCTCTGGGGGCGAACACTGAAGCTTTCTTT
CASTPLGANTEAFF
>NA|TRBJ1-2|NA|TRBV27
TGTGCCAGCAGTGAGGACATTATCTATGGCTACACCTTC
CASSEDIIYGYTF
>once|TRBJ2-1|TRBD2|TRBV27
TGTGCCAGCAGTTTCCTAGCGGAATACTCCTACAATGAGCAGTTCTTC
CASSFLAEYSYNEQFF
>NA|TRBJ1-2|NA|TRBV27
TGTGCCAGCAGTTTATCCGGACAACTTAACTATGGCTACACCTTC
CASSLSGQLNYGYTF
>NA|TRBJ2-2|TRBD1|TRBV4-3
TGCGCCAGCAAGGCGAACAGGGGGAGTACCGGGGAGCTGTTTTTT
CASKANRGSTGELFF
>NA|TRBJ1-4|TRBD1|TRBV6-5
TGTGCCAGCAGGGGAACGGACAGGGGCAGGGAAAAACTGTTTTTT
CASRGTDRGREKLFF
>NA|TRBJ2-5|TRBD1|TRBV30
TGTGCCTGTACGGGACAGGGGGCCGGGGAGACCCAGTACTTC
CACTGQGAGETQYF
>NA|TRBJ1-1|TRBD1|TRBV2
TGTGCCAGCACCGACCAGACAGGGGGAATTTCTGAAGCTTTCTTT
CASTDQTGGISEAFF
>NA|TRBJ1-2|TRBD1|TRBV6-5
TGTGCCAGCAGGCAGGGGGCGCTTGGCTACACCTTC
CASRQGALGYTF
>NA|TRBJ1-5|TRBD1|TRBV4-1
TGCGCCAGCAGCCTCGACAGGGGGCGCGTTCAGCCCCAGCATTTT
CASSLDRGRVQPQHF
>NA|TRBJ1-3|NA|TRBV5-6
TGTGCCAGCAGCTTGCCCGGGGACTCCGGAAACACCATATATTTT
CASSLPGDSGNTIYF
>NA|TRBJ1-2|TRBD1|TRBV6-5
TGTGCCAGCAGTTATACCGGGACAGGAATCAACTATGGCTACACCTTC
CASSYTGTGINYGYTF
>NA|TRBJ1-5|NA|TRBV24-1
TGTGCCACCAGTGACCAGAGGGGGACGGGCAATCAGCCCCAGCATTTT
CATSDQRGTGNQPQHF
>NA|TRBJ2-1|TRBD1|TRBV5-4
TGTGCCAGCAGCATACAGGGGATTGTGGGTAGTGAGCAGTTCTTC
CASSIQGIVGSEQFF
>NA|TRBJ2-1|TRBD2|TRBV3-1/TRBV3-2
TGTGCCAGCAGCCTAAGCGGGGGGGCAGGCAATGAGCAGTTCTTC
CASSLSGGAGNEQFF
>NA|TRBJ2-5|TRBD2|TRBV11-2
TGTGCCAGCAGCCCCGGGGGGGACGAGACCCAGTACTTC
CASSPGGDETQYF
>NA|TRBJ1-4|TRBD1|TRBV18
TGTGCCAGCTCCGGACAGGGAAACTATGAAAAACTGTTTTTT
CASSGQGNYEKLFF
>NA|TRBJ1-4|NA|TRBV4-3
TGCGCCAGCAGCCAAGATATGGGCGGGAGTGAAAAACTGTTTTTT
CASSQDMGGSEKLFF
>NA|TRBJ2-1|TRBD2|TRBV28
TGTGCCAGCAGTTTTCAGTCACTAGCGGCCTCCTACAATGAGCAGTTCTTC
CASSFQSLAASYNEQFF
>NA|TRBJ1-5|TRBD1|TRBV24-1
TGTGCCACCAGTGATACCGGGACAGGGGGGAATGGAGCCCAGCATTTT
CATSDTGTGGNGAQHF
>NA|TRBJ1-1|NA|TRBV30
TGTGCCTGGAGTGTAATCAGTGAAGCTTTCTTT
CAWSVISEAFF
>NA|TRBJ2-5|TRBD2|TRBV19
TGTGCCAGTAGTTGGGCTAGCGGGGGGGTTCCGACCCAAGAGACCCAGTACTTC
CASSWASGGVPTQETQYF
>NA|TRBJ1-5|NA|TRBV21-1
TGTGCCAGCAGCCCTCCTCTTGGCCAGCCCCAGCATTTT
CASSPPLGQPQHF
>NA|TRBJ2-7|NA|TRBV12-3/TRBV12-4
TGTGCCAGCAGCTCAGACACCTCCTACGAGCAGTACTTC
CASSSDTSYEQYF
>NA|TRBJ2-3|TRBD1|TRBV14
TGTGCCAGCAGCCAAGCCCGGACAGGGGATGGCACAGATACGCAGTATTTT
CASSQARTGDGTDTQYF
>NA|TRBJ1-2|NA|TRBV18
TGTGCCAGCTCACCCACAGGTGTGGCGACCAAAACCTATGGCTACACCTTC
CASSPTGVATKTYGYTF
>NA|TRBJ2-7|TRBD2|TRBV7-2
TGTGCCAGCAGCTTCGCGGGGGGGACCCTCCAAGGCGAGCAGTACTTC
CASSFAGGTLQGEQYF
>NA|TRBJ2-2|NA|TRBV5-1
TGCGCCAGCAGCTTGGGACAGGTCGGAACCGGGGAGCTGTTTTTT
CASSLGQVGTGELFF
>NA|TRBJ1-6|TRBD1|TRBV11-2
TGTGCCAGCAGCGTGGGACAGGGGGTTTCACCCCTCCACTTT
CASSVGQGVSPLHF
>many|TRBJ1-2|TRBD1|TRBV29-1
TGCAGCGCGGGGGACAGGGAATCCTATGGCTACACCTTC
CSAGDRESYGYTF
>NA|TRBJ2-7|TRBD1|TRBV5-4
TGTGCCAGCAGCCTGGGACAGGGGAACTACGAGCAGTACTTC
CASSLGQGNYEQYF
>NA|TRBJ1-3|NA|TRBV21-1
TGTGCCAGCAGCAAGCCGGGACAGTCCATCTCTGGAAACACCATATATTTT
CASSKPGQSISGNTIYF
>NA|TRBJ1-2|NA|TRBV6-5
TGTGCCAGCAGTATGACAGCGACTAACTATGGCTACACCTTC
CASSMTATNYGYTF
>NA|TRBJ2-4|NA|TRBV28
TGTGCCAGCAGTCTGCCCGGGACAGCGGGAAACATTCAGTACTTC
CASSLPGTAGNIQYF
>NA|TRBJ1-1|TRBD1|TRBV4-1
TGCGCCAGCAGCCAAGGGAGGGGGCGAGGGACGAACACTGAAGCTTTCTTT
CASSQGRGRGTNTEAFF
>NA|TRBJ1-2|NA|TRBV5-4
TGTGCCAGCAGCTTGGTAGTGCCAGGGGCTGGCTACACCTTC
CASSLVVPGAGYTF
>once|TRBJ1-2|NA|TRBV19
TGTGCCAGTAGTATTGGGGGACTCCCACTCTCCCCATATGGCTACACCTTC
CASSIGGLPLSPYGYTF
>NA|TRBJ1-6|NA|TRBV19
TGTGCCAGTAGTATGGACGGGGATTCACCCCTCCACTTT
CASSMDGDSPLHF
>NA|TRBJ1-2|TRBD1|TRBV5-4
TGTGCCAGCAACCGACAGGGGTCCCACTATGGCTACACCTTC
CASNRQGSHYGYTF
>few|TRBJ1-5|NA|TRBV7-8
TGTGCCAGCAGCATCATAGTTGCTAGGGGTAGCAATCAGCCCCAGCATTTT
CASSIIVARGSNQPQHF
>NA|TRBJ2-1|TRBD2|TRBV19
TGTGCCAGTAGTATCAGGGCTAGCGGGGGGGCCGGTTCCTACAATGAGCAGTTCTTC
CASSIRASGGAGSYNEQFF
>NA|TRBJ2-5|NA|TRBV10-3
TGTGCCATCAGCGCGGGGTTCGAGACCCAGTACTTC
CAISAGFETQYF
>NA|TRBJ2-1|NA|TRBV23-1
TGCGCCAGCAGTCCCCCGGGTATTCGGGGGCGGGGGTCCTACAATGAGCAGTTCTTC
CASSPPGIRGRGSYNEQFF
>NA|TRBJ1-3|NA|TRBV30
TGTGCCTGGACAAGTAAGGGGTCTGGAAACACCATATATTTT
CAWTSKGSGNTIYF
>NA|TRBJ2-2|NA|TRBV27
TGTGCCAGCAGTTCAGTCCAGGGTACCGCCGGGGAGCTGTTTTTT
CASSSVQGTAGELFF
>NA|TRBJ1-1|NA|TRBV10-1
TGCGCCAGCAGTTGGGGCTCGAACACTGAAGCTTTCTTT
CASSWGSNTEAFF
>NA|TRBJ1-2|NA|TRBV4-3
TGCGCCAGCAGCCAAGGGGCAGGGGCGATATTTAGCTACACCTTC
CASSQGAGAIFSYTF
>NA|TRBJ1-5|TRBD1|TRBV19
TGTGCCAGTAGTATGGGACAGGGGGAACAGCCCCAGCATTTT
CASSMGQGEQPQHF